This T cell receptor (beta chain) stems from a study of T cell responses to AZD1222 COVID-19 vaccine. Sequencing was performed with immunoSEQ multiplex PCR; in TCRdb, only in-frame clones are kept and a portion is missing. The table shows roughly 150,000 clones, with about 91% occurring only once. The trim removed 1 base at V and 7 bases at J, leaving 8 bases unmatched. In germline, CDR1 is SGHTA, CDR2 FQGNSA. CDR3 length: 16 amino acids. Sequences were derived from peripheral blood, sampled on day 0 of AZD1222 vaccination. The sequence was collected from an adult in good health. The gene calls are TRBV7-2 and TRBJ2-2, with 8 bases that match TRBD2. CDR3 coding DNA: TGTGCCAGCAGCTTAGGCTCGGGAGGGCCTGTCGGGGAGCTGTTTTTT. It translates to CASSLGSGGPVGELFF.